A selection of T cell receptor beta chains follows, all from one sample in a study of CD8 T cells in Susac syndrome. TCRdb re-called the immunoSEQ multiplex PCR reads through MiXCR, storing one row per CDR3 protein. The sample has over 150,000 distinct CDR3 sequences, 90% to 96% seen once. Sample: CD4+ T cells from PBMCs. Source of these receptors: a human donor with Susac syndrome. Both conserved end residues are part of each CDR3. The order of the fields is J gene, clone size, D gene, V gene, CDR3 protein, CDR3 DNA. A D gene is named only where the DNA matches it firmly. Size is omitted from some rows. Given values are once, few, many or a class for expanded clones.

>TRBJ2-1|once|-|TRBV15
CATSRDVQSYNEQFF
TGTGCCACCAGCAGAGATGTCCAGTCCTACAATGAGCAGTTCTTC
>TRBJ2-1|-|TRBD1|TRBV29-1
CSARTGSGNEQFF
TGCAGCGCTCGGACAGGGTCCGGCAATGAGCAGTTCTTC
>TRBJ2-5|-|TRBD1|TRBV6-6
CASSYYDQGAETQYF
TGTGCCAGCAGTTACTACGACCAGGGGGCCGAGACCCAGTACTTC
>TRBJ2-5|-|-|TRBV5-4
CAATTGGYQETQYF
TGTGCTGCAACAACTGGGGGGTACCAAGAGACCCAGTACTTC
>TRBJ2-1|once|TRBD2|TRBV30
CAWSPSGNYNEQFF
TGTGCCTGGAGTCCCAGCGGGAACTACAATGAGCAGTTCTTC
>TRBJ2-3|-|TRBD2|TRBV15
CATSTGTSGSGGSAQYF
TGTGCCACCAGCACTGGGACTAGCGGGAGCGGCGGATCGGCGCAGTATTTT
>TRBJ2-3|-|TRBD2|TRBV7-3
CASSLTPASGGTTDTQYF
TGTGCCAGCAGCTTAACTCCCGCTAGCGGGGGGACCACAGATACGCAGTATTTT
>TRBJ2-5|once|-|TRBV29-1
CSVKSAGQETQYF
TGCAGCGTGAAATCCGCGGGGCAAGAGACCCAGTACTTC
>TRBJ2-5|-|-|TRBV29-1
CSVVWGRETQYF
TGCAGCGTTGTGTGGGGACGGGAGACCCAGTACTTC
>TRBJ2-1|-|-|TRBV5-4
CASSLEGARYNEQFF
TGTGCCAGCAGTCTGGAGGGAGCACGGTACAATGAGCAGTTCTTC
>TRBJ2-7|-|-|TRBV3-1
CASSPGIHEQYF
TGTGCCAGCAGCCCGGGGATCCACGAGCAGTACTTC
>TRBJ2-3|-|-|TRBV4-3
CASSQELGANTDTQYF
TGCGCCAGCAGCCAAGAACTCGGGGCCAACACAGATACGCAGTATTTT
>TRBJ2-1|-|-|TRBV12-3/TRBV12-4
CASSLTPGEQFF
TGTGCCAGCAGTTTAACCCCGGGGGAGCAGTTCTTC
>TRBJ1-2|-|-|TRBV20-1
CSARDPQAPNYGYTF
TGCAGTGCTAGAGATCCACAGGCCCCTAACTATGGCTACACCTTC
>TRBJ1-2|-|-|TRBV29-1
CSATETGGYTF
TGCAGCGCAACCGAAACAGGGGGCTACACCTTC
>TRBJ1-5|once|-|TRBV6-2/TRBV6-3
CASRPGYKTGNQPQHF
TGTGCCAGCAGACCCGGATACAAAACGGGCAATCAGCCCCAGCATTTT
>TRBJ2-7|-|TRBD2|TRBV7-2
CASSLELAGAREQYF
TGTGCCAGCAGCTTAGAACTAGCGGGAGCGCGGGAGCAGTACTTC
>TRBJ2-5|-|-|TRBV20-1
CSAREGEQFETQYF
TGCAGTGCTAGAGAGGGCGAACAGTTTGAGACCCAGTACTTC
>TRBJ2-1|-|TRBD2|TRBV2
CASSEERLAIF
TGTGCCAGCAGTGAAGAGCGACTAGCAATCTTC
>TRBJ2-4|-|TRBD1|TRBV30
CAWESRDRKNIQYF
TGTGCCTGGGAATCTCGGGACAGAAAAAACATTCAGTACTTC
>TRBJ2-1|-|TRBD2|TRBV19
CASSISGNNNEQFF
TGTGCCAGTAGTATCAGCGGGAATAACAATGAGCAGTTCTTC
>TRBJ2-7|-|-|TRBV29-1
CSVALGYEQYF
TGCAGCGTTGCCCTGGGATACGAGCAGTACTTC
>TRBJ2-2|-|TRBD1|TRBV19
CASRRDRNTGELFF
TGTGCCAGTAGACGGGACAGGAACACCGGGGAGCTGTTTTTT
>TRBJ1-1|-|TRBD1|TRBV27
CASSRVQGGTEAFF
TGTGCCAGCAGTCGGGTGCAGGGGGGCACTGAAGCTTTCTTT
>TRBJ1-1|-|TRBD1|TRBV9
CASSVGDRVNTEAFF
TGTGCCAGCAGCGTAGGAGACAGGGTGAACACTGAAGCTTTCTTT
>TRBJ2-1|-|-|TRBV6-2/TRBV6-3
CASTLGSTSYNEQFF
TGTGCCAGCACTTTGGGTTCTACCTCCTACAATGAGCAGTTCTTC
>TRBJ2-5|-|-|TRBV19
CASSEDSGETQYF
TGTGCCAGTAGTGAGGATTCCGGAGAGACCCAGTACTTC